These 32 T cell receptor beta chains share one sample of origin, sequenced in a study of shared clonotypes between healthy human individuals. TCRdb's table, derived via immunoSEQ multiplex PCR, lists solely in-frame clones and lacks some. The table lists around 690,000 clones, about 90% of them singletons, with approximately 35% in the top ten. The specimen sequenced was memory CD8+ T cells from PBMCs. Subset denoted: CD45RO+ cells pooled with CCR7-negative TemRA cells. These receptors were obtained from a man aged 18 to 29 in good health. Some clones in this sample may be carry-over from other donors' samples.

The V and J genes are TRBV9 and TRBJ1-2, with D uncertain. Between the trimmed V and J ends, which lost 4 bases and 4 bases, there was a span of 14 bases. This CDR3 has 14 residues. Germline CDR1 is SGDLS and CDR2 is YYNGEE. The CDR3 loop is CASSSGRPTYGYTF. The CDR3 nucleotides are TGTGCCAGCAGCTCTGGCCGACCGACCTATGGCTACACCTTC.

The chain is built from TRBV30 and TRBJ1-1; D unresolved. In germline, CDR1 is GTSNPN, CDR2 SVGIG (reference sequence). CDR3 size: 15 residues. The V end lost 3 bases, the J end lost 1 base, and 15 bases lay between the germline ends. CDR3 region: CAWSVFIGQNTEAFF. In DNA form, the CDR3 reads TGTGCCTGGAGCGTTTTTATAGGCCAGAACACTGAAGCTTTCTTT.

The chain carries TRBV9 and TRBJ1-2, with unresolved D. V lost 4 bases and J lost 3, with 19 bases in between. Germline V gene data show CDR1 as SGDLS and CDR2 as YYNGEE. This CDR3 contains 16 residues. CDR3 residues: CASSPDPSGRDYGYTF. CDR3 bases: TGTGCCAGCAGCCCCGATCCATCTGGGAGGGACTATGGCTACACCTTC.

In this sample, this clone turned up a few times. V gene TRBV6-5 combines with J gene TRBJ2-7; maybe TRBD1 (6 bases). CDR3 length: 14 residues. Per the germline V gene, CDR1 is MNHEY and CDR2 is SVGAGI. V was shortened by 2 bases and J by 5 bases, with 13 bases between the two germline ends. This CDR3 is CASSYGPWGHEQYF. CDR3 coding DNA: TGTGCCAGCAGTTACGGGCCCTGGGGGCACGAGCAGTACTTC.

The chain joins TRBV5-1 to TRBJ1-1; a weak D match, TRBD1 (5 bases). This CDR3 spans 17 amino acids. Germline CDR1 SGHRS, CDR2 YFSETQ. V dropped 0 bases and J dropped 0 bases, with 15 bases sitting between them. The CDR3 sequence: CASSLGGRVSLNTEAFF. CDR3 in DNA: TGCGCCAGCAGCTTGGGTGGCAGGGTGTCCCTGAACACTGAAGCTTTCTTT.

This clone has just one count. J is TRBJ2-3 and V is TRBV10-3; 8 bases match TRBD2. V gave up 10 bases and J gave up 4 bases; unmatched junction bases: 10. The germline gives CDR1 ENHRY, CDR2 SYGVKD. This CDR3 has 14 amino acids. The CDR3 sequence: CASTSGPGADTQYF. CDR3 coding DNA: TGTGCCAGTACTAGCGGACCGGGCGCAGATACGCAGTATTTT.

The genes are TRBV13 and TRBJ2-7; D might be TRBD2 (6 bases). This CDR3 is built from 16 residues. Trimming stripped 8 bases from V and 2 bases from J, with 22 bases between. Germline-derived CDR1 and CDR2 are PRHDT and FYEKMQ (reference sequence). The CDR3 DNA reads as TGTGCCAGCTCAGAGTGGTACGGGGGTGCCCCCTACGAGCAGTACTTC. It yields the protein CASSEWYGGAPYEQYF.

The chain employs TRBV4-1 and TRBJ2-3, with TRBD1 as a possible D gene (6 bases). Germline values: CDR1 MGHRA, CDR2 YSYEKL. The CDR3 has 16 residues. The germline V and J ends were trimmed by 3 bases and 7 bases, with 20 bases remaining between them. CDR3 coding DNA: TGCGCCAGCAGCCACCATAGGGGGTTGAGGGAGAATACGCAGTATTTT. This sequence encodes CASSHHRGLRENTQYF.

CDR3 in amino acids: CASSKAGTGLNSGKLFF. CDR3 nucleotides: TGTGCCAGCAGTAAGGCCGGGACAGGGCTCAATTCGGGAAAACTGTTTTTT. The rearrangement uses TRBV28 and TRBJ1-4; 9 bases fit TRBD1. CDR1 is MDHEN, CDR2 SYDVKM, per germline. J gave up 10 bases and V 5 bases, and 17 bases lay outside the gene matches. The CDR3 runs to 17 residues. Variable domain in full (rest from reference TRBV28 and TRBJ1-4): DVKVTQSSRYLVKRTGEKVFLECVQDMDHENMFWYRQDPGLGLRLIYFSYDVKMKEKGDIPEGYSVSREKKERFSLILESASTNQTSMYLCASSKAGTGLNSGKLFFGSGTQLSVL.

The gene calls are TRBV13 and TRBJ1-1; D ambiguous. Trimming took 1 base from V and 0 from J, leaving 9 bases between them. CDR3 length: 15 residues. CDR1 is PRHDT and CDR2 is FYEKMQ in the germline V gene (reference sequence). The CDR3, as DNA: TGTGCCAGCAGCTTAGTAAGTCTGATGAACACTGAAGCTTTCTTT. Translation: CASSLVSLMNTEAFF.

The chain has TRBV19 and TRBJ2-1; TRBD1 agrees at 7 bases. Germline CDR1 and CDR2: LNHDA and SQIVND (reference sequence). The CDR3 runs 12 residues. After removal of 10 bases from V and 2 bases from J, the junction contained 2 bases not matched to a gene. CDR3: CAIRGPYNEQFF. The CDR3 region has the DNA TGTGCCATTAGGGGGCCCTACAATGAGCAGTTCTTC.

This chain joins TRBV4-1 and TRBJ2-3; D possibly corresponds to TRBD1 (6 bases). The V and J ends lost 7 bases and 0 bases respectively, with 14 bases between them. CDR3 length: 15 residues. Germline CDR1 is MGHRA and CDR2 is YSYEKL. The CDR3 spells CASTVGATSTDTQYF. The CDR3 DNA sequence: TGCGCCAGCACAGTGGGGGCGACTAGCACAGATACGCAGTATTTT.

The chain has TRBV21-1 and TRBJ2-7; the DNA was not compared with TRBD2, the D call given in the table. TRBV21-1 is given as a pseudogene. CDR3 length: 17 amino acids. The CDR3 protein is CASSPPGLAIGTYEQYF. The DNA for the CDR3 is TGTGCCAGCAGCCCCCCGGGACTAGCGATAGGGACTTACGAGCAGTACTTC.

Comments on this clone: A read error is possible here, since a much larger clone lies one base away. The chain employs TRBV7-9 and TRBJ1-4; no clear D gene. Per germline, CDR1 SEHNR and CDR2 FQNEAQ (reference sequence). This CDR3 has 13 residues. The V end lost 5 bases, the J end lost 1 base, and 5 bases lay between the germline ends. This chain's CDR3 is CASSPGTNEKLFF. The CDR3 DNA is TGTGCCAGCAGCCCTGGAACTAATGAAAAACTGTTTTTT.

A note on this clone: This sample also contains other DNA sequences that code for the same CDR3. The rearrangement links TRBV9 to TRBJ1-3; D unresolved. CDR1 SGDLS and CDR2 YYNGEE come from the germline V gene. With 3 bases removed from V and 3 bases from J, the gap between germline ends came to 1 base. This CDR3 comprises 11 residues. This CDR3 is CASSGGNTIYF. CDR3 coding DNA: TGTGCCAGCAGCGGTGGAAACACCATATATTTT. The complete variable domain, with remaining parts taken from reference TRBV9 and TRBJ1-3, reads DSGVTQTPKHLITATGQRVTLRCSPRSGDLSVYWYQQSLDQGLQFLIQYYNGEERAKGNILERFSAQQFPDLHSELNLSSLELGDSALYFCASSGGNTIYFGEGSWLTVV.

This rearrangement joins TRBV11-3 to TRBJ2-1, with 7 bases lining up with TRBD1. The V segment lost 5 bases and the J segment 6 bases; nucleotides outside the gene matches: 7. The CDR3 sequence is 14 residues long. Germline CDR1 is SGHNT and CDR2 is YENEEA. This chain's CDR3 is CASSNTRGPNEQFF. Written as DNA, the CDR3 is TGTGCCAGCAGCAACACAAGGGGGCCCAATGAGCAGTTCTTC.

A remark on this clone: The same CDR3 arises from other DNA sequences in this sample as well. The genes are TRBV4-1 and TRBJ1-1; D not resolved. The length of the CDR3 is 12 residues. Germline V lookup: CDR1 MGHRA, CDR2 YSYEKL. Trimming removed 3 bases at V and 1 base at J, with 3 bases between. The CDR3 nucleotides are TGCGCCAGCAGCCATGGGAACACTGAAGCTTTCTTT. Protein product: CASSHGNTEAFF.

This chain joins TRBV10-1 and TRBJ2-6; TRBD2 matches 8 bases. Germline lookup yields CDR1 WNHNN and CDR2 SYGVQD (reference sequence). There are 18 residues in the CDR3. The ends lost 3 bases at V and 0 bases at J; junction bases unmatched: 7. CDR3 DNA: TGCGCCAGCAGTGAAAAGCGGGGGAAGCTCTCTGGGGCCAACGTCCTGACTTTC. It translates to CASSEKRGKLSGANVLTF.

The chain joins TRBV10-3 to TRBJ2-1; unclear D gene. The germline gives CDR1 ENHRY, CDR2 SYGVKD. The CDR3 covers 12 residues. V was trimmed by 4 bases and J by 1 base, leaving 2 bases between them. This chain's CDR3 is CAISGSYNEQFF. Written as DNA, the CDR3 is TGTGCCATCAGTGGGTCCTACAATGAGCAGTTCTTC.

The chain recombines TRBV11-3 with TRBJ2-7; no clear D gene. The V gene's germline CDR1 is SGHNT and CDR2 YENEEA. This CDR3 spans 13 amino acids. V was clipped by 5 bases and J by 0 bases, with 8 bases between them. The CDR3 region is CASSMTASYEQYF. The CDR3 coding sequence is TGTGCCAGCAGCATGACGGCCTCCTACGAGCAGTACTTC.

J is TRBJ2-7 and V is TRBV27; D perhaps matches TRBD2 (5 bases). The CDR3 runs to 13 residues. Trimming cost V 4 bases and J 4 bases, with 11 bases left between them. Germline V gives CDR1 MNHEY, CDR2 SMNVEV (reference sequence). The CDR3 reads CASSSQRLYEQYF. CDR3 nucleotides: TGTGCCAGCAGTTCCCAGCGGCTATACGAGCAGTACTTC.

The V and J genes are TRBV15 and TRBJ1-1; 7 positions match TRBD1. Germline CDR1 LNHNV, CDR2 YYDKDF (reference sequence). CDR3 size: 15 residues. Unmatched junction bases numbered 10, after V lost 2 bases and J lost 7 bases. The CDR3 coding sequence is TGTGCCACCAGCAGAACAGGGGTGGGGGAACTTGAAGCTTTCTTT. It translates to CATSRTGVGELEAFF.

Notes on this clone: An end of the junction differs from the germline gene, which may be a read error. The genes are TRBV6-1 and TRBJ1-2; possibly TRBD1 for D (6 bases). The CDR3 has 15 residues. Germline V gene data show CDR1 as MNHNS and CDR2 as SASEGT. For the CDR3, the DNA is TGTGCCAGCAGCGAAGGGACACCCACTAACTATGGCTACACCTTC. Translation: CASSEGTPTNYGYTF.

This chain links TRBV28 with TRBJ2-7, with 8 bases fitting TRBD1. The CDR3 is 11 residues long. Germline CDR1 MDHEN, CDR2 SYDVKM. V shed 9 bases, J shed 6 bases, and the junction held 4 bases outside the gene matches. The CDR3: CASRTGIEQYF. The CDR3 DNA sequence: TGTGCCAGTCGGACAGGGATCGAGCAGTACTTC.

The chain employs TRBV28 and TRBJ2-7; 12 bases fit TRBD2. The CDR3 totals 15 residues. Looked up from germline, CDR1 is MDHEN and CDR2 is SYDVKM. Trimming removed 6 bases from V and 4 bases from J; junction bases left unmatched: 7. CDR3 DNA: TGTGCCAGCAGCTCTAGGACTAGCGGGGAGTACGAGCAGTACTTC. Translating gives CASSSRTSGEYEQYF.

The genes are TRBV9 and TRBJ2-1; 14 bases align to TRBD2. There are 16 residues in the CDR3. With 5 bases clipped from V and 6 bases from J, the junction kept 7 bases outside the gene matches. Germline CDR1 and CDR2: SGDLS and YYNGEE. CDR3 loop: CASSSTGLAGGNEQFF. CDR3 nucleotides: TGTGCCAGCAGTTCTACAGGACTAGCGGGAGGCAATGAGCAGTTCTTC.

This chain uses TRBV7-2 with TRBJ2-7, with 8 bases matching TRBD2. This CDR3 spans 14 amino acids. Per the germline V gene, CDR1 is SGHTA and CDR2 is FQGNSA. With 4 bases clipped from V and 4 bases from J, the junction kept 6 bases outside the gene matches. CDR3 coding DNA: TGTGCCAGCAGCTACGGACTAGCAGATTACGAGCAGTACTTC. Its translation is CASSYGLADYEQYF.

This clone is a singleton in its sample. The DNA for the CDR3 is TGTGCCAGCAGGGAGGAGAGGTGGGGGGGAAGTCAGCCCCAGCATTTT. It translates to CASREERWGGSQPQHF. The chain links TRBV2 to TRBJ1-5, with a tentative D call TRBD1 (5 bases). CDR1 is SNHLY, CDR2 FYNNEI, per germline. This CDR3 is 16 amino acids long. Between the trimmed V and J ends, which lost 6 bases and 6 bases, there was a span of 21 bases.

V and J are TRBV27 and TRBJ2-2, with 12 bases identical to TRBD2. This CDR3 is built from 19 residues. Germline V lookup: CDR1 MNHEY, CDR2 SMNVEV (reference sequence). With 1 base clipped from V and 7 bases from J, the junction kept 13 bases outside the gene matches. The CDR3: CASSLYTLTSGSSVGELFF. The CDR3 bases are TGTGCCAGCAGTTTATACACGTTGACTAGCGGGAGTAGTGTCGGGGAGCTGTTTTTT.

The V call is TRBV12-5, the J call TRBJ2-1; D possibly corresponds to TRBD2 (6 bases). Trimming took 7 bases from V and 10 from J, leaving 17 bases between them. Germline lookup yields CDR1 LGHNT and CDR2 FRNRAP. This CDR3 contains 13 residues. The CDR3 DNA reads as TGTGCTAGTGCCGGCGGAGGGGTTAACGAGCAGTTCTTC. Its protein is CASAGGGVNEQFF. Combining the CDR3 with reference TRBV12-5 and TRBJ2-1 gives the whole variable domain DARVTQTPRHKVTEMGQEVTMRCQPILGHNTVFWYRQTMMQGLELLAYFRNRAPLDDSGMPKDRFSAEMPDATLATLKIQPSEPRDSAVYFCASAGGGVNEQFFGPGTRLTVL.

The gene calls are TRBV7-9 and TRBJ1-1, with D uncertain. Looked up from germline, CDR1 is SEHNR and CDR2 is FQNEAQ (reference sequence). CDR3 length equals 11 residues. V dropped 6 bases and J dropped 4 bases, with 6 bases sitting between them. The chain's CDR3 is CASSSLTEAFF. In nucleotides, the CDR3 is TGTGCCAGCAGTTCCCTCACTGAAGCTTTCTTT.

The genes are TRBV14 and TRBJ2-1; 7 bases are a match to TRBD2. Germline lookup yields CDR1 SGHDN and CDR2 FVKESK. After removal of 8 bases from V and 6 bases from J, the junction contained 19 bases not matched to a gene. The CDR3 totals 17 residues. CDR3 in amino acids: CASGGEADVAFGNEQFF. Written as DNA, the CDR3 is TGTGCCAGCGGGGGGGAAGCGGACGTAGCGTTCGGCAATGAGCAGTTCTTC.